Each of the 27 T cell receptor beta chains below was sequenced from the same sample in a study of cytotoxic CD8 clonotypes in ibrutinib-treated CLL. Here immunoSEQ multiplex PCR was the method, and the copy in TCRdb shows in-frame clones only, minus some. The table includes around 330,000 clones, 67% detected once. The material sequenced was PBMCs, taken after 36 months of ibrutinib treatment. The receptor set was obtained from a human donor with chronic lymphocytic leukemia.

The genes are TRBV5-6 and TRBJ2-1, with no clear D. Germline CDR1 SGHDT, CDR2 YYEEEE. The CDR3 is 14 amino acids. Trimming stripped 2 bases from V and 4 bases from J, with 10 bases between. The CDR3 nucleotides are TGTGCCAGCAGCTTCAGTGGTAGATACAATGAGCAGTTCTTC. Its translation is CASSFSGRYNEQFF.

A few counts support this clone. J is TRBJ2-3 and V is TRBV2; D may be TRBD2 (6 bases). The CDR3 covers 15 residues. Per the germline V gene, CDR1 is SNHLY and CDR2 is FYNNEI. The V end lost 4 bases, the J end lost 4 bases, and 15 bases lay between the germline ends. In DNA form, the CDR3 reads TGTGCCAGCAGTGCCGGGCTTCGGGGGTCAGATACGCAGTATTTT. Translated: CASSAGLRGSDTQYF.

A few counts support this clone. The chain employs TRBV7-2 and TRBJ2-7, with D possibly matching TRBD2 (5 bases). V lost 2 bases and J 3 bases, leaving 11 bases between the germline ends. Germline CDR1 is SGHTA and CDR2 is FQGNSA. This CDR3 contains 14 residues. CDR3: CASSLSPGNYEQYF. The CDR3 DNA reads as TGTGCCAGCAGCTTATCTCCGGGAAACTACGAGCAGTACTTC. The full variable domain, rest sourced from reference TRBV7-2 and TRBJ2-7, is GAGVSQSPSNKVTEKGKDVELRCDPISGHTALYWYRQSLGQGLEFLIYFQGNSAPDKSGLPSDRFSAERTGGSVSTLTIQRTQQEDSAVYLCASSLSPGNYEQYFGPGTRLTVT.

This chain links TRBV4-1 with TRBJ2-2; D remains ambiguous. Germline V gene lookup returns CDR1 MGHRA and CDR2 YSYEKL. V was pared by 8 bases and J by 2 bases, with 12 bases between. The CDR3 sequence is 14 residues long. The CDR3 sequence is CASAPGVNTGELFF. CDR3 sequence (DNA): TGCGCCAGCGCTCCAGGCGTTAACACCGGGGAGCTGTTTTTT.

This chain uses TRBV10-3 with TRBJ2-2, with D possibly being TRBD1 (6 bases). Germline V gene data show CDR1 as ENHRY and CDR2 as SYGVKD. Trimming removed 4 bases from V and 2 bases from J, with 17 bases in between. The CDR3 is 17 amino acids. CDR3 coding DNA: TGTGCCATCAGTGCACCAGGACAGAAAATAAACACCGGGGAGCTGTTTTTT. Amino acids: CAISAPGQKINTGELFF.

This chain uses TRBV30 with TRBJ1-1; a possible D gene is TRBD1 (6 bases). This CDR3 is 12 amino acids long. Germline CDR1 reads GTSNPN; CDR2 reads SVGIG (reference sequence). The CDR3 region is CDETGLGTEAFF. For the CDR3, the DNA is TGTGATGAGACAGGATTGGGCACTGAAGCTTTCTTT. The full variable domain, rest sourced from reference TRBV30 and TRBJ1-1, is SQTIHQWPATLVQPVGSPLSLECTVEGTSNPNLYWYRQAAGRGLQLLFYSVGIGQISSEVPQNLSASRPQDRQFILSSKKLLLSDSGFYLCDETGLGTEAFFGQGTRLTVV.

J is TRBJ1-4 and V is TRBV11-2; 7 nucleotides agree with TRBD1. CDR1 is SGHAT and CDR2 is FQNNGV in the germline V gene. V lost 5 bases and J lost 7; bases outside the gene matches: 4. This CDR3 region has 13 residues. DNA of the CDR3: TGTGCCAGCAGCAGGGGACAGCTTGAAAAACTGTTTTTT. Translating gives CASSRGQLEKLFF.

In DNA form, the CDR3 reads TGTGCCAGTACCGCGGGACAGTCTAGCACAGATACGCAGTATTTT. It codes for CASTAGQSSTDTQYF. This chain links TRBV19 with TRBJ2-3, with D tentatively TRBD1 (7 bases). Germline V gene data show CDR1 as LNHDA and CDR2 as SQIVND (reference sequence). This CDR3 is built from 15 residues. The ends were cut back, 7 bases at V and 0 bases at J, with 14 bases in the middle.

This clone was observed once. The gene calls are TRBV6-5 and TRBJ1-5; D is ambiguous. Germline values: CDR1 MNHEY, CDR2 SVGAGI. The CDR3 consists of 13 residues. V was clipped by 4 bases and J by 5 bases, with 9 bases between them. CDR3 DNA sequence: TGTGCCAGCAGTTTGGTTGGTCATCAGCCCCAGCATTTT. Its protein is CASSLVGHQPQHF.

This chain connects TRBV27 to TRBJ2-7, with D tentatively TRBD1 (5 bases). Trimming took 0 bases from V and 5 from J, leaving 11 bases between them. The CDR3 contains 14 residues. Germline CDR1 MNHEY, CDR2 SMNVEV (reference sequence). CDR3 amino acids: CASSLSVQGHEQYF. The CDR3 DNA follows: TGTGCCAGCAGTTTATCGGTTCAGGGTCACGAGCAGTACTTC.

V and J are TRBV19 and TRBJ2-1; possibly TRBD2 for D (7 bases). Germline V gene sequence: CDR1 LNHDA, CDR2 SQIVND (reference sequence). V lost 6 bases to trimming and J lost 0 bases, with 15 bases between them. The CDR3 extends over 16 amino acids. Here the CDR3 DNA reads TGTGCCAGTAGCGTTGGGGGGGCGCGCTCCTACAATGAGCAGTTCTTC. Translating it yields CASSVGGARSYNEQFF. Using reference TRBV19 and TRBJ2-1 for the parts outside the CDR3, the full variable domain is DGGITQSPKYLFRKEGQNVTLSCEQNLNHDAMYWYRQDPGQGLRLIYYSQIVNDFQKGDIAEGYSVSREKKESFPLTVTSAQKNPTAFYLCASSVGGARSYNEQFFGPGTRLTVL.

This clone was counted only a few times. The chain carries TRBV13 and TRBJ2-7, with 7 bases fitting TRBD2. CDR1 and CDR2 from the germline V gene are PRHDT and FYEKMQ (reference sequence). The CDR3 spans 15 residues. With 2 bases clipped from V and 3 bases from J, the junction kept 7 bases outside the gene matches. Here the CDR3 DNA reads TGTGCCAGCAGCTTAATACCGGGACTACGCTACGAGCAGTACTTC. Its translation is CASSLIPGLRYEQYF.

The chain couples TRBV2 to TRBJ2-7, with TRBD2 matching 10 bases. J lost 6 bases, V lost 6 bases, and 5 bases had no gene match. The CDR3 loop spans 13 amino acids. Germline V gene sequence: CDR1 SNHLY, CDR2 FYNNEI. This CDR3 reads CASRLAGSVEQYF. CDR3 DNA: TGTGCCAGCAGACTAGCGGGATCTGTCGAGCAGTACTTC.

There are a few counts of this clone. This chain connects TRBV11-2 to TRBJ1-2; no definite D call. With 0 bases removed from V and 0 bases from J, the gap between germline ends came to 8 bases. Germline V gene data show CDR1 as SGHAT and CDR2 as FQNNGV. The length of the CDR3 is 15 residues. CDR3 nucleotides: TGTGCCAGCAGCTTAGAGCCAAGACCTAACTATGGCTACACCTTC. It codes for CASSLEPRPNYGYTF.

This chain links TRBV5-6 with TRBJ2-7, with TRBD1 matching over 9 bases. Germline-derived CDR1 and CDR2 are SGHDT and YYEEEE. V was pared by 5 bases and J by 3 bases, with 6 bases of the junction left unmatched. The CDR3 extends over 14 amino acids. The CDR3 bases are TGTGCCAGCAGACGACAGGGGGGAGTCTACGAGCAGTACTTC. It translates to CASRRQGGVYEQYF.

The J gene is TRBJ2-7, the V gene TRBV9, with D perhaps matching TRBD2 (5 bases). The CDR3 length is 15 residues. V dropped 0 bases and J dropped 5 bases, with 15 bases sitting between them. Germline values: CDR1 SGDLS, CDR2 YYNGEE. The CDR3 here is CASSVAGGYNNEQYF. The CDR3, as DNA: TGTGCCAGCAGCGTAGCAGGCGGGTATAACAACGAGCAGTACTTC.

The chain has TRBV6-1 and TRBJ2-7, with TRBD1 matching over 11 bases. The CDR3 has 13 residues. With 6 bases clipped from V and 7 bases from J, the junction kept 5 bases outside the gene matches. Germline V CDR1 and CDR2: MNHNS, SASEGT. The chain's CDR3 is CASRDRGQGEQYF. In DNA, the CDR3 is TGTGCCAGCAGGGACAGGGGGCAGGGGGAGCAGTACTTC.

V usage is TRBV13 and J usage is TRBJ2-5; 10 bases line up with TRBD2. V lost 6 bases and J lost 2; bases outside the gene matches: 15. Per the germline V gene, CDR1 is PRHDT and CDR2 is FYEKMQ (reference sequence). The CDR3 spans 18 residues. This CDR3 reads CASSTGGWASGGQETQYF. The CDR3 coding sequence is TGTGCCAGCAGTACCGGTGGGTGGGCTAGCGGGGGACAAGAGACCCAGTACTTC.

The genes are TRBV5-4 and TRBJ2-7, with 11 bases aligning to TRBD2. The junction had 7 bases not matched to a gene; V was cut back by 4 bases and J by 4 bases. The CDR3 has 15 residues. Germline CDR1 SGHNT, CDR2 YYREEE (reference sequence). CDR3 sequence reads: CASSNTWTSGYEQYF. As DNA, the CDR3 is TGTGCCAGCAGCAACACTTGGACTAGCGGGTACGAGCAGTACTTC.

The DNA for the CDR3 is TGTGCCAGTAGTCAGGGCTTAAATAGCAATCAGCCCCAGCATTTT. It is translated as CASSQGLNSNQPQHF. This sequence joins TRBV19 and TRBJ1-5; tentative D call: TRBD1 (5 bases). Trimming removed 5 bases at V and 0 bases at J, with 11 bases between. CDR1 is LNHDA, CDR2 SQIVND, per germline (reference sequence). CDR3 length: 15 residues.

The CDR3 sequence: CAISEDRTPGNTIYF. DNA for the CDR3: TGTGCCATCAGTGAGGACAGAACTCCTGGAAACACCATATATTTT. This chain connects TRBV10-3 to TRBJ1-3; possible D gene TRBD1, 5 bases. The CDR3 is 15 amino acids. Germline loops: CDR1 ENHRY, CDR2 SYGVKD. The V end was cut by 2 bases, the J end by 2 bases, with 10 bases between.

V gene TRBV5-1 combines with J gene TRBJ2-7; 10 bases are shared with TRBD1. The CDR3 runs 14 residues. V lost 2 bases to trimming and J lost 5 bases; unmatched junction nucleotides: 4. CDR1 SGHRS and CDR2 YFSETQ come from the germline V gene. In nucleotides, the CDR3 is TGCGCCAGCAGCTTAAGGACAGGGGGGGACGAGCAGTACTTC. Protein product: CASSLRTGGDEQYF.

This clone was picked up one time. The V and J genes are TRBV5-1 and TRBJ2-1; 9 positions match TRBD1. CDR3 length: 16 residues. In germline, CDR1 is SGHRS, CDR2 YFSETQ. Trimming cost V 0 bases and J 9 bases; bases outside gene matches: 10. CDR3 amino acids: CASSLAGTGIDSEQFF. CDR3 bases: TGCGCCAGCAGCTTGGCCGGGACAGGGATCGATTCTGAGCAGTTCTTC.

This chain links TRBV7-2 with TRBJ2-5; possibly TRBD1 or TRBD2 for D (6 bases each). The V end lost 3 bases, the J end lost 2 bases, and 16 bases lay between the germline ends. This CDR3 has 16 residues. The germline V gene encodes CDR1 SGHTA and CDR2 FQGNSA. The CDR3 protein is CASSFPWGAGQETQYF. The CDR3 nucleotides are TGTGCCAGCAGCTTCCCCTGGGGGGCGGGGCAAGAGACCCAGTACTTC.

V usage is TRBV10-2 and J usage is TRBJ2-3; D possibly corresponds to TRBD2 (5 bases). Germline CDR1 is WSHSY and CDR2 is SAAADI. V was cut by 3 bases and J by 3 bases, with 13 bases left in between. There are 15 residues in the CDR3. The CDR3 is CASSDSKLVTDTQYF. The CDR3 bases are TGCGCCAGCAGTGATTCGAAACTAGTGACAGATACGCAGTATTTT.

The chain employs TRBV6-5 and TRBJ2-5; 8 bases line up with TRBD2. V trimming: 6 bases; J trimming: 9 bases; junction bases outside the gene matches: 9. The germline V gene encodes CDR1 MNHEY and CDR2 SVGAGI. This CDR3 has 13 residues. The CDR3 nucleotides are TGTGCCAGCAGCCCCGGACTAGCCCGGTCCCAGTACTTC. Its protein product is CASSPGLARSQYF.

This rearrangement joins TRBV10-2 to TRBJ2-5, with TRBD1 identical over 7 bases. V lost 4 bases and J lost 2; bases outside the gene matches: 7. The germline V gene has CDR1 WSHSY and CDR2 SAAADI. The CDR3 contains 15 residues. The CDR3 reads CASSGLGGRQETQYF. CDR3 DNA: TGCGCCAGCAGTGGTCTAGGGGGCAGACAAGAGACCCAGTACTTC.